This TCR beta chain was captured in a study of T cell responses to AZD1222 COVID-19 vaccine. Findings and limits, study-wide: Among those given AZD1222, only 6 or 7 were seropositive at baseline. The repertoires were collected only after the peak T cell response. There were mostly white British donors and more females than males, and clonal diversity was possibly underestimated. The breadth and depth of Spike-specific TCRs increased once two AZD1222 doses had been given.

Using immunoSEQ multiplex PCR, the repertoire was profiled, and TCRdb retains in-frame clones only, with some absent. The sample contains some 130,000 clones, about nine tenths of which appear only once. This clone appeared a single time. Its antigen remains unknown. The clonotype originates from an adult in good health. The sequences come from peripheral blood, collected on day 0 of AZD1222 vaccination.

The CDR3 sequence: CSVGRTADYEQYF. As DNA, the CDR3 is TGCAGCGTCGGACGGACAGCAGATTACGAGCAGTACTTC. The rearrangement joins TRBV29-1 to TRBJ2-7, with D maybe TRBD1 (6 bases). There are 13 residues in the CDR3. Trimming removed 6 bases at V and 4 bases at J, with 16 bases between. CDR1 and CDR2 (germline): SQVTM, ANQGSEA.